Below, 7 T cell receptor beta chains from the same sample are listed, as sequenced in a study of cytomegalovirus exposure and HLA in healthy donors. 13 Jbeta primers and 60 Vbeta primers were used for the PCR. Produced via immunoSEQ multiplex PCR; TCRdb's table is partial and in-frame only. The sample has over 150,000 clones; approximately 84% are singletons. What was sequenced was PBMCs. These receptors were taken from a girl aged 10-17 years in good health and CMV-seropositive.

The rearrangement links TRBV4-1 to TRBJ2-7; TRBD1 is a possible D gene (6 bases). Trimming pared 3 bases from V and 1 base from J, leaving 10 bases between. Germline lookup yields CDR1 MGHRA and CDR2 YSYEKL. The CDR3 is 14 amino acids. CDR3 in amino acids: CASSQTGKSYEQYF. Here the CDR3 DNA reads TGCGCCAGCAGCCAGACAGGAAAGTCCTACGAGCAGTACTTC.

V gene TRBV7-9 combines with J gene TRBJ1-1; no reliable D call. The CDR3 sequence is 19 residues long. Trimming removed 4 bases at V and 0 bases at J, with 24 bases between. Germline V gene data show CDR1 as SEHNR and CDR2 as FQNEAQ (reference sequence). In nucleotides, the CDR3 is TGTGCCAGCAGCTCCCCCCTAGCCGGACTCACTAGGGTGAACACTGAAGCTTTCTTT. Its translation: CASSSPLAGLTRVNTEAFF.

CDR3 bases: TGCGCCAGCAGCTCGAGGGGGGGGTTGAGCTACAATGAGCAGTTCTTC. Amino acids: CASSSRGGLSYNEQFF. The V and J genes are TRBV5-1 and TRBJ2-1; tentatively, D is TRBD2 (7 bases). Germline loops: CDR1 SGHRS, CDR2 YFSETQ. Trimming took 3 bases from V and 3 from J, leaving 16 bases between them. The CDR3 contains 16 residues. Drawing the rest from reference TRBV5-1 and TRBJ2-1, the complete variable domain is KAGVTQTPRYLIKTRGQQVTLSCSPISGHRSVSWYQQTPGQGLQFLFEYFSETQRNKGNFPGRFSGRQFSNSRSEMNVSTLELGDSALYLCASSSRGGLSYNEQFFGPGTRLTVL.

The chain couples TRBV27 to TRBJ2-1, with a tentative D call TRBD2 (6 bases). From germline, CDR1 is MNHEY and CDR2 SMNVEV (reference sequence). This CDR3 region has 16 residues. V shed 7 bases and J shed 3 bases, with 19 bases lying between them. The CDR3 loop reads CASNPLSGGNYNEQFF. In DNA, the CDR3 is TGTGCCAGCAACCCTCTTAGCGGCGGGAACTACAATGAGCAGTTCTTC.

The rearrangement joins TRBV11-2 to TRBJ2-3; D remains ambiguous. This CDR3 comprises 12 residues. Germline lookup yields CDR1 SGHAT and CDR2 FQNNGV. Trimming removed 2 bases from V and 4 bases from J, with 4 bases in between. DNA for the CDR3: TGTGCCAGCAGCTTATCATCAGATACGCAGTATTTT. Residues: CASSLSSDTQYF.

V usage is TRBV7-2 and J usage is TRBJ2-7, with TRBD2 matching over 9 bases. V shed 0 bases, J shed 3 bases, and the junction held 6 bases outside the gene matches. Germline assignment: CDR1 SGHTA and CDR2 FQGNSA. The CDR3 loop spans 16 amino acids. The CDR3 nucleotides are TGTGCCAGCAGCTTAGCCAGCCTAGCGGGGTTCTACGAGCAGTACTTC. Translated: CASSLASLAGFYEQYF.

The chain has TRBV25-1 and TRBJ1-1; weak D call: TRBD1 (5 bases). CDR1 and CDR2 from the germline V gene are MGHDK and SYGVNS. The V end was cut by 1 base, the J end by 0 bases, with 12 bases between. This CDR3 contains 16 residues. CDR3 residues: CASSELKKGMNTEAFF. The CDR3 region has the DNA TGTGCCAGCAGTGAATTAAAAAAGGGGATGAACACTGAAGCTTTCTTT.